Listed here are 18 T cell receptor beta chains from one sample, sequenced in a study of cytotoxic CD8 clonotypes in ibrutinib-treated CLL. Only in-frame clones appear in the TCRdb table, and some are missing; sequencing was by immunoSEQ multiplex PCR. The table has 110,000 to 150,000 clones, roughly three quarters seen once. Here the sequenced sample was PBMCs, taken after 24 months of ibrutinib treatment. Receptors were obtained from a human donor with chronic lymphocytic leukemia.

The V gene is TRBV7-9, the J gene TRBJ2-5, with TRBD1 identical over 8 bases. The CDR3 is 17 amino acids. With 5 bases clipped from V and 5 bases from J, the junction kept 16 bases outside the gene matches. Germline V lookup: CDR1 SEHNR, CDR2 FQNEAQ (reference sequence). The CDR3 sequence is CASSQGLGTGRGETQYF. CDR3 bases: TGTGCCAGCAGCCAGGGGTTAGGGACAGGCCGAGGGGAGACCCAGTACTTC.

The genes are TRBV18 and TRBJ2-2; a weak D match, TRBD1 (6 bases). V was cut by 3 bases and J by 2 bases, with 13 bases left in between. The CDR3 consists of 16 residues. Germline V gene sequence: CDR1 KGHSH, CDR2 LQKENI. DNA of the CDR3: TGTGCCAGCTCACCGATGGGGACACTTAACACCGGGGAGCTGTTTTTT. Translated, it gives CASSPMGTLNTGELFF.

This clone was counted once. This rearrangement joins TRBV19 to TRBJ2-4; TRBD2 might be the D (6 bases). This CDR3 has 15 residues. CDR1 and CDR2 (germline): LNHDA, SQIVND (reference sequence). Trimming left V 1 base short and J 7 bases short, with 14 bases between. The CDR3 bases are TGTGCCAGTAGTATAGTTGGCGCCCGGGGGAACATTCAGTACTTC. Translated, it gives CASSIVGARGNIQYF.

This clone has a handful of counts. The chain links TRBV19 to TRBJ1-5; 11 bases agree with TRBD1. CDR1 is LNHDA, CDR2 SQIVND, per germline (reference sequence). V lost 3 bases and J lost 6; bases outside the gene matches: 4. The CDR3 loop spans 15 amino acids. The CDR3 nucleotides read TGTGCCAGTAGTATGCGGGGACAGGGGGGTCAGCCCCAGCATTTT. Translation gives CASSMRGQGGQPQHF.

A word on this clone: Other DNA sequences from this sample encode an identical CDR3 as well. The rearrangement joins TRBV6-6 to TRBJ1-2; weak D call: TRBD1 (5 bases). V gave up 6 bases and J gave up 8 bases, with 19 bases separating them. The CDR3 is 14 residues long. Germline lookup yields CDR1 MNHNY and CDR2 SVGAGI (reference sequence). CDR3 loop: CASSLGAGGGGYTF. The CDR3 coding sequence is TGTGCCAGCAGCCTAGGGGCGGGCGGGGGGGGCTACACCTTC.

This clone was observed a single time. The V and J genes are TRBV4-2 and TRBJ2-1, with TRBD1 matching over 9 bases. The germline V gene has CDR1 LGHNA and CDR2 YNFKEQ. The CDR3 covers 16 residues. Trimming removed 3 bases from V and 4 bases from J; junction bases left unmatched: 7. CDR3 protein: CASSHTPGTGYNEQFF. Here the CDR3 DNA reads TGTGCCAGCAGCCACACCCCCGGGACAGGGTACAATGAGCAGTTCTTC.

The chain recombines TRBV28 with TRBJ1-3; possibly TRBD1 for D (5 bases). CDR3 length: 15 amino acids. Germline lookup yields CDR1 MDHEN and CDR2 SYDVKM. Trimming removed 8 bases at V and 0 bases at J, with 14 bases between. In nucleotides, the CDR3 is TGTGCCAGCGGGGGAGCCTGGAGCTCTGGAAACACCATATATTTT. It encodes CASGGAWSSGNTIYF.

The V gene is TRBV5-1, the J gene TRBJ1-1; 7 nucleotides align to TRBD1. CDR1 SGHRS and CDR2 YFSETQ come from the germline V gene. The J segment lost 1 base and the V segment lost 0 bases, leaving 6 bases of the junction unmatched. The CDR3 extends over 16 amino acids. The CDR3 region is CASSLGQGRGNTEAFF. The CDR3 DNA sequence: TGCGCCAGCAGCTTGGGACAGGGAAGGGGGAACACTGAAGCTTTCTTT.

The chain employs TRBV2 and TRBJ2-2; 7 bases match TRBD1. The CDR3 runs to 14 residues. V lost 9 bases, J lost 0 bases, and 4 bases stayed unmatched. From germline, CDR1 is SNHLY and CDR2 FYNNEI. CDR3 loop: CASLRGPNTGELFF. DNA for the CDR3: TGTGCCAGTCTGAGGGGGCCGAACACCGGGGAGCTGTTTTTT.

V is TRBV7-2 and J is TRBJ1-5, with TRBD1 as a possible D gene (5 bases). CDR1 is SGHTA and CDR2 is FQGNSA in the germline V gene. This CDR3 spans 15 amino acids. V dropped 5 bases and J dropped 5 bases, with 16 bases sitting between them. DNA for the CDR3: TGTGCCAGCAGCCACGGACAAGGAGAATATCAGCCCCAGCATTTT. It encodes CASSHGQGEYQPQHF.

The V call is TRBV5-1, the J call TRBJ2-3, with 8 bases that match TRBD2. CDR3 size: 14 residues. Germline V gene sequence: CDR1 SGHRS, CDR2 YFSETQ. Unmatched junction bases numbered 7, after V lost 4 bases and J lost 6 bases. Here the CDR3 reads CASSPGRAGDTQYF. In DNA, the CDR3 is TGCGCCAGCAGCCCCGGGAGGGCGGGGGATACGCAGTATTTT.

The chain carries TRBV19 and TRBJ2-7; no definite D call. CDR3 size: 14 residues. Trimming removed 2 bases at V and 6 bases at J, with 14 bases between. Germline V gives CDR1 LNHDA, CDR2 SQIVND (reference sequence). The CDR3: CASSIRAQDREQYF. The CDR3, as DNA: TGTGCCAGTAGTATAAGGGCGCAGGATCGCGAGCAGTACTTC.

The chain combines TRBV7-9 with TRBJ2-5; D is unresolved. Between the trimmed V and J ends, which lost 2 bases and 7 bases, there was a span of 11 bases. Germline CDR1 and CDR2: SEHNR and FQNEAQ (reference sequence). This CDR3 has 13 residues. The CDR3 DNA follows: TGTGCCAGCAGCTTAAGTGGCTCAGGGACCCAGTACTTC. This gives the protein CASSLSGSGTQYF.

The V call is TRBV9, the J call TRBJ1-1; D is unresolved. V was shortened by 7 bases and J by 4 bases, with 17 bases between the two germline ends. Germline V gene sequence: CDR1 SGDLS, CDR2 YYNGEE. The CDR3 covers 14 residues. This CDR3 reads CASSPLRVGTEAFF. The CDR3 nucleotides are TGTGCCAGCTCCCCGTTGAGGGTTGGCACTGAAGCTTTCTTT.

V and J are TRBV6-5 and TRBJ2-7, with D hard to call. Trimming stripped 5 bases from V and 2 bases from J, with 10 bases between. Germline CDR1 MNHEY, CDR2 SVGAGI. The CDR3 extends over 13 amino acids. CDR3: CASSHPTTYEQYF. CDR3 nucleotides: TGTGCCAGCAGTCACCCTACGACCTACGAGCAGTACTTC.

The rearrangement joins TRBV29-1 to TRBJ2-5; perhaps TRBD1 as D (5 bases). The V end lost 7 bases, the J end lost 5 bases, and 14 bases lay between the germline ends. Germline values: CDR1 SQVTM, CDR2 ANQGSEA. The CDR3 spans 12 residues. CDR3 sequence reads: CSALDSGETQYF. In DNA, the CDR3 is TGCAGCGCCCTCGACAGTGGGGAGACCCAGTACTTC.

CDR3 region: CASSLPDIAGETQYF. The CDR3 region has the DNA TGTGCCAGCAGCCTCCCTGACATAGCAGGAGAGACCCAGTACTTC. V gene TRBV5-4 combines with J gene TRBJ2-5, with D unresolved. The CDR3 runs to 15 residues. Trimming took off 4 bases at V and 4 bases at J, with 17 bases between the two ends. Germline V CDR1 and CDR2: SGHNT, YYREEE (reference sequence).

The chain uses TRBV5-1 and TRBJ2-3, with 9 positions matching TRBD1. V was pared by 4 bases and J by 6 bases, with 12 bases of the junction left unmatched. Germline V gene data show CDR1 as SGHRS and CDR2 as YFSETQ. The CDR3 runs to 16 residues. This CDR3 reads CASSPGGTGKGDTQYF. In DNA, the CDR3 is TGCGCCAGCAGCCCGGGCGGGACAGGGAAGGGGGATACGCAGTATTTT.